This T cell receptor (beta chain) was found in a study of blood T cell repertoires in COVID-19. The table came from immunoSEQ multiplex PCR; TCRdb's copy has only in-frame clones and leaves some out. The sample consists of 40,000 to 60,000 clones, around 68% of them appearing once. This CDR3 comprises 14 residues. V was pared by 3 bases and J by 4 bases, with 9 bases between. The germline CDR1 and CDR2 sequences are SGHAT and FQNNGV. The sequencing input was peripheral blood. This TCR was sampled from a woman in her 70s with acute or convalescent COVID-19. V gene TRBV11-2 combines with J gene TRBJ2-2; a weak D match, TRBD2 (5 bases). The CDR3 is CASSFEGGTGELFF. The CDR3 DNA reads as TGTGCCAGCAGCTTCGAGGGCGGCACCGGGGAGCTGTTTTTT.